Listed below are T cell receptor beta chains from one sample, sequenced in a study of human T cells and chemical hapten exposure. TCRdb re-called the RACE reads through MiXCR, storing one row per CDR3 protein. The table lists roughly 200,000 distinct CDR3 sequences, under 25% of them singletons, with about 2.3% in the top ten. Sequencing used whole blood, obtained in connection with sensitization to the hapten diphenylcyclopropenone (DPC). Receptors were obtained from a woman aged 40 to 50 with alopecia areata. Some clones in this sample may be carry-over from other donors' samples. CDR3s include the opening cysteine and the closing phenylalanine or tryptophan. A D gene is named only where the DNA matches it firmly. The size of a clone is reported for some rows only, either as once, few or many, or as a class for expanded clones.

D gene: NA
clone size: NA
V gene: TRBV12-3/TRBV12-4
J gene: TRBJ1-1
CDR3 DNA: TGTGCCAGCAGTTCAAGCCCACGGAACACTGAAGCTTTCTTT
CDR3 protein: CASSSSPRNTEAFF

D gene: NA
clone size: NA
V gene: TRBV29-1
J gene: TRBJ2-1
CDR3 DNA: TGCAGCGTTGGGGTAAACAATGAGCAGTTCTTC
CDR3 protein: CSVGVNNEQFF

D gene: TRBD2
clone size: few
V gene: TRBV7-2
J gene: TRBJ2-1
CDR3 DNA: TGTGCCAGCAGCACAACCTATACTAGCGGGAGGGGCAATGAGCAGTTCTTC
CDR3 protein: CASSTTYTSGRGNEQFF

D gene: TRBD2
clone size: NA
V gene: TRBV7-9
J gene: TRBJ2-5
CDR3 DNA: TGTGCCAGCAGCTTAGTGAGGACTAGCGGGAGGCCTCCTCCAGAGACCCAGTACTTC
CDR3 protein: CASSLVRTSGRPPPETQYF

D gene: NA
clone size: few
V gene: TRBV5-6
J gene: TRBJ1-2
CDR3 DNA: TGTGCCGGCAAACAGGGCCTGTCTGGCTACACCTTC
CDR3 protein: CAGKQGLSGYTF

D gene: NA
clone size: NA
V gene: TRBV27
J gene: TRBJ2-1
CDR3 DNA: TGTGCCAGCAACCCGGACTCGAGCTCCTACAATGAGCAGTTCTTC
CDR3 protein: CASNPDSSSYNEQFF

D gene: NA
clone size: NA
V gene: TRBV28
J gene: TRBJ1-2
CDR3 DNA: TGTGCCAGCAGTCCACCAATTGCACCCGGACGATCGCATGGCTACACCTTC
CDR3 protein: CASSPPIAPGRSHGYTF

D gene: TRBD2
clone size: NA
V gene: TRBV10-3
J gene: TRBJ2-3
CDR3 DNA: TGTGCCATCAGTGATCCGGGACTAGCGGGAAGCGGTACGCAGTATTTT
CDR3 protein: CAISDPGLAGSGTQYF

D gene: NA
clone size: NA
V gene: TRBV29-1
J gene: TRBJ1-6
CDR3 DNA: TGCAGCGTCCAGGAGAGGATTCAGAGCTCCTATAATTCACCCCTCCACTTT
CDR3 protein: CSVQERIQSSYNSPLHF

D gene: NA
clone size: NA
V gene: TRBV20-1
J gene: TRBJ1-5
CDR3 DNA: TGCAGTGCCCTAGAAGGGGCCGCCAATCAGCCCCAGCATTTT
CDR3 protein: CSALEGAANQPQHF

D gene: TRBD1
clone size: NA
V gene: TRBV12-3/TRBV12-4
J gene: TRBJ1-6
CDR3 DNA: TGTGCCAGCAGACAATGGCAGGGGGGAAATTCACCCCTCCACTTT
CDR3 protein: CASRQWQGGNSPLHF

D gene: TRBD2
clone size: NA
V gene: TRBV20-1
J gene: TRBJ2-1
CDR3 DNA: TGCAGTGCTAGACCACTAGCGGGAGCGAGCTACAATGAGCAGTTCTTC
CDR3 protein: CSARPLAGASYNEQFF

D gene: NA
clone size: few
V gene: TRBV12-3/TRBV12-4
J gene: TRBJ2-1
CDR3 DNA: TGTGCCAGCGGAGACAGTAGCTCCTACAATGAGCAGTTCTTC
CDR3 protein: CASGDSSSYNEQFF

D gene: NA
clone size: NA
V gene: TRBV4-1
J gene: TRBJ2-7
CDR3 DNA: TGCGCCAGCAGCCAAGGCCAGGGCGGCTTTTACGAGCAGTACTTC
CDR3 protein: CASSQGQGGFYEQYF

D gene: TRBD2
clone size: NA
V gene: TRBV10-3
J gene: TRBJ2-2
CDR3 DNA: TGTGCCATCAGCAGGACTAGCGACGGCACCGGGGAGCTGTTTTTT
CDR3 protein: CAISRTSDGTGELFF

D gene: NA
clone size: NA
V gene: TRBV7-8
J gene: TRBJ1-1
CDR3 DNA: TGTGCCAGCAGCTTAGAGGGGGTGGGTGTCATCCGCGGAGCTTTCTTT
CDR3 protein: CASSLEGVGVIRGAFF

D gene: NA
clone size: NA
V gene: TRBV27
J gene: TRBJ2-7
CDR3 DNA: TGTGCCAGCAGGACCCGGAGCTCCTACGAGCAGTACTTC
CDR3 protein: CASRTRSSYEQYF

D gene: NA
clone size: few
V gene: TRBV20-1
J gene: TRBJ1-2
CDR3 DNA: TGCAGTGCTAGAGATATCGGCAGGTGGAATGGCTACACCTTC
CDR3 protein: CSARDIGRWNGYTF

D gene: TRBD2
clone size: NA
V gene: TRBV27
J gene: TRBJ2-3
CDR3 DNA: TGTGCCAGCAGTTTATCGTTCGGGAGGGCCGCTACGCAGTATTTT
CDR3 protein: CASSLSFGRAATQYF

D gene: TRBD1
clone size: few
V gene: TRBV6-5
J gene: TRBJ1-3
CDR3 DNA: TGTGCCAGCAGTTTAACGGACAGGGGTGGAAACACCATATATTTT
CDR3 protein: CASSLTDRGGNTIYF

D gene: TRBD2
clone size: NA
V gene: TRBV2
J gene: TRBJ2-1
CDR3 DNA: TGTGCCAGCAGTGAAGCTGAAGGCCTAGCGGGAGGGAACAATGAGCAGTTCTTC
CDR3 protein: CASSEAEGLAGGNNEQFF

D gene: TRBD2
clone size: NA
V gene: TRBV7-2
J gene: TRBJ2-5
CDR3 DNA: TGTGCCAGCAGCTTAGGTGGCAGCGGGAGTCGCAAGACCCAGTACTTC
CDR3 protein: CASSLGGSGSRKTQYF

D gene: TRBD2
clone size: once
V gene: TRBV28
J gene: TRBJ2-3
CDR3 DNA: TGTGCCAGCAGTTTAGGAGGGGCGGGAGGCATCACAGATACGCAGTATTTT
CDR3 protein: CASSLGGAGGITDTQYF

D gene: TRBD2
clone size: NA
V gene: TRBV6-2/TRBV6-3
J gene: TRBJ2-7
CDR3 DNA: TGTGCCAGCAGAAGAGGCGGGACTAGCGGAGGCTACGAGCAGTACTTC
CDR3 protein: CASRRGGTSGGYEQYF

D gene: TRBD1
clone size: few
V gene: TRBV5-1
J gene: TRBJ2-6
CDR3 DNA: TGCGCCAGCAGCCTAACAGGGGCCCCTGGGGCCAACGTCCTGACTTTC
CDR3 protein: CASSLTGAPGANVLTF

D gene: TRBD2
clone size: NA
V gene: TRBV6-1
J gene: TRBJ2-3
CDR3 DNA: TGTGCCAGCAGGCGGGAGGGGGCCACAGATACGCAGTATTTT
CDR3 protein: CASRREGATDTQYF

D gene: NA
clone size: NA
V gene: TRBV9
J gene: TRBJ2-5
CDR3 DNA: TGTGCCACCAGCACTTCGAGGGCTAGTCGGGAGACCCAGTACTTC
CDR3 protein: CATSTSRASRETQYF

D gene: NA
clone size: NA
V gene: TRBV29-1
J gene: TRBJ2-5
CDR3 DNA: TGCAGCGGAACCCAAGAGACCCAGTACTTC
CDR3 protein: CSGTQETQYF

D gene: TRBD2
clone size: NA
V gene: TRBV10-2
J gene: TRBJ2-2
CDR3 DNA: TGCGCCAGCAGACCGGGACTAGCGGGAGGCATGAACACCGGGGAGCTGTTTTTT
CDR3 protein: CASRPGLAGGMNTGELFF

D gene: NA
clone size: few
V gene: TRBV6-2/TRBV6-3
J gene: TRBJ2-2
CDR3 DNA: TGTGCCAGCAGTAAGAGGCTAATAGACACCGGGGAGCTGTTTTTT
CDR3 protein: CASSKRLIDTGELFF